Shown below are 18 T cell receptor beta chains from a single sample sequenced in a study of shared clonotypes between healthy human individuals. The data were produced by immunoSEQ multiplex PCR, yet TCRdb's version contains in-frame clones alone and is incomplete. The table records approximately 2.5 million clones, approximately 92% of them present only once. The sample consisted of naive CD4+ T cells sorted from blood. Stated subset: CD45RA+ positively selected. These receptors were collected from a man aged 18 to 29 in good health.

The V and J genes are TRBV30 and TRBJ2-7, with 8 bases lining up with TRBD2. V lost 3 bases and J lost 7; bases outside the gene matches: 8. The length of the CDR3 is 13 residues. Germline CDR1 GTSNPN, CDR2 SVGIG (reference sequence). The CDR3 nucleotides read TGTGCCTGGAGGTCCGGACTAGCCCGAGAGCAGTACTTC. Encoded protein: CAWRSGLAREQYF.

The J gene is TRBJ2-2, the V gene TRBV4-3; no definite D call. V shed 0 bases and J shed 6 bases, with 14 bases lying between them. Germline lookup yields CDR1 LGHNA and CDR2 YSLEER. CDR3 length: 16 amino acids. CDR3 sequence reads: CASSQDLSVLSGELFF. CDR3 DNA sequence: TGCGCCAGCAGCCAAGATCTCTCCGTGCTTTCCGGGGAGCTGTTTTTT.

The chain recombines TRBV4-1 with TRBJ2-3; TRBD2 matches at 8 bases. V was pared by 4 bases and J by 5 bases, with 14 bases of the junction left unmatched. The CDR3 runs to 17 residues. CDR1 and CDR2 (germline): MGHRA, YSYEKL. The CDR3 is CASSRDTAGARGDTQYF. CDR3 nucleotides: TGCGCCAGCAGCCGGGATACAGCGGGGGCCCGCGGAGATACGCAGTATTTT.

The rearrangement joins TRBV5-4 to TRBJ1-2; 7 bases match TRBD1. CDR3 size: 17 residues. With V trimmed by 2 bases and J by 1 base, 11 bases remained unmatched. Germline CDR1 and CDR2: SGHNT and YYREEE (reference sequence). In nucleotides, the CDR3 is TGTGCCAGCAGCTTAACCGGAAAACAGGGGAGTAACTATGGCTACACCTTC. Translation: CASSLTGKQGSNYGYTF.

The CDR3 DNA reads TGTGCCAGCAGCACCGGGTCGAACACTGAAGCTTTCTTT. It encodes CASSTGSNTEAFF. The chain carries TRBV7-8 and TRBJ1-1; D gene ambiguous. CDR3 size: 13 residues. Looked up from germline, CDR1 is SGHVS and CDR2 is FQNEAQ. The V gene lost 5 bases and the J gene lost 1 base, with 8 bases spanning the gap.

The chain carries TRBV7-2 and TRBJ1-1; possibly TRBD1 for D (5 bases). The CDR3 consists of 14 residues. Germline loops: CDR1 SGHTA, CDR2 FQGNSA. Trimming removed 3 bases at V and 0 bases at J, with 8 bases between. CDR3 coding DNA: TGTGCCAGCAGCTTTGCGACAGTGAACACTGAAGCTTTCTTT. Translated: CASSFATVNTEAFF.

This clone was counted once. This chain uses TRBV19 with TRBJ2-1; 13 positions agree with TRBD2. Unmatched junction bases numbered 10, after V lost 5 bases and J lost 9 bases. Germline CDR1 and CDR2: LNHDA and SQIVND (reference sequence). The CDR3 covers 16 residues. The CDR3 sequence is CASSEPGLAGSGEQFF. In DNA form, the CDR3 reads TGTGCCAGTAGTGAACCGGGACTAGCGGGATCGGGTGAGCAGTTCTTC.

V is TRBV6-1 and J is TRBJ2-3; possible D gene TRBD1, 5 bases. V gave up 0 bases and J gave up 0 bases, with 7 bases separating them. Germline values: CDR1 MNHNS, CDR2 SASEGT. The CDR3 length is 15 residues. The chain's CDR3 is CASSEAPGSTDTQYF. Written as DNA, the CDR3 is TGTGCCAGCAGTGAAGCGCCAGGGAGCACAGATACGCAGTATTTT.

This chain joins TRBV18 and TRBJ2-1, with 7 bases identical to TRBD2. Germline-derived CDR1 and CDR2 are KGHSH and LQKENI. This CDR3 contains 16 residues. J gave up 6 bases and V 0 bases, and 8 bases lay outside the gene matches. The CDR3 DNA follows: TGTGCCAGCTCACCACCCGGGGGGAGGACGAGCAATGAGCAGTTCTTC. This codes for CASSPPGGRTSNEQFF. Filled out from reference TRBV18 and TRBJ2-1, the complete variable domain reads NAGVMQNPRHLVRRRGQEARLRCSPMKGHSHVYWYRQLPEEGLKFMVYLQKENIIDESGMPKERFSAEFPKEGPSILRIQQVVRGDSAAYFCASSPPGGRTSNEQFFGPGTRLTVL.

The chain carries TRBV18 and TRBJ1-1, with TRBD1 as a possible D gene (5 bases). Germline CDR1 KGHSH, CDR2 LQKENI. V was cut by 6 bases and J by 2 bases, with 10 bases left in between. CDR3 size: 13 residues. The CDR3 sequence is CASSTRENTEAFF. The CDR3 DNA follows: TGTGCCAGCTCTACCAGGGAAAACACTGAAGCTTTCTTT.

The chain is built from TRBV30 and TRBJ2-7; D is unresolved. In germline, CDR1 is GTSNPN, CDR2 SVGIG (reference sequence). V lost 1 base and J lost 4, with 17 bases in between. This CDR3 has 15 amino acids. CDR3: CAWSGGKVPRYEQYF. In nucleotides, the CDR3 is TGTGCCTGGAGTGGCGGCAAGGTTCCCAGATACGAGCAGTACTTC.

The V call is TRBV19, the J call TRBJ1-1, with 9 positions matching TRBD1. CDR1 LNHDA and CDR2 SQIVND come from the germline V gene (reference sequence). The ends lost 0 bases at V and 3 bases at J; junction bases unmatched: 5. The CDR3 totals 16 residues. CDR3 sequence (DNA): TGTGCCAGTAGTATAGATCGGAGACAGGGGGACACTGAAGCTTTCTTT. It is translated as CASSIDRRQGDTEAFF. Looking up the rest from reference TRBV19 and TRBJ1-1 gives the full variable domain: DGGITQSPKYLFRKEGQNVTLSCEQNLNHDAMYWYRQDPGQGLRLIYYSQIVNDFQKGDIAEGYSVSREKKESFPLTVTSAQKNPTAFYLCASSIDRRQGDTEAFFGQGTRLTVV.

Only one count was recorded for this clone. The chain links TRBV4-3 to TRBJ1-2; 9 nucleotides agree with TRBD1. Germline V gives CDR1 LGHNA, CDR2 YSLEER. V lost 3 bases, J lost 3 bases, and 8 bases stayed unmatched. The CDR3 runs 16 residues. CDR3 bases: TGCGCCAGCAGCCAGACCGGGACAGGGATGGACTATGGCTACACCTTC. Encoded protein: CASSQTGTGMDYGYTF.

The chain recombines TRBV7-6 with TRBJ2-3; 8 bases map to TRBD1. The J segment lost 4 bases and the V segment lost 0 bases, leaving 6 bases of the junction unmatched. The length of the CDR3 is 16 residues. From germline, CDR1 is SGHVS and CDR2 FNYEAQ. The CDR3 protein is CASSLAAQGVADTQYF. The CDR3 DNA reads TGTGCCAGCAGCTTAGCTGCACAGGGGGTAGCAGATACGCAGTATTTT.

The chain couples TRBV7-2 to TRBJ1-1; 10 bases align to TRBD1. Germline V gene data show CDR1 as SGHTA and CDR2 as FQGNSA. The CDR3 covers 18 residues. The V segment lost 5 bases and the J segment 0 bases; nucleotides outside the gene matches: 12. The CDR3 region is CASSTFDRGRGVNTEAFF. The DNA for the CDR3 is TGTGCCAGCAGCACCTTCGACAGGGGGCGGGGAGTGAACACTGAAGCTTTCTTT.

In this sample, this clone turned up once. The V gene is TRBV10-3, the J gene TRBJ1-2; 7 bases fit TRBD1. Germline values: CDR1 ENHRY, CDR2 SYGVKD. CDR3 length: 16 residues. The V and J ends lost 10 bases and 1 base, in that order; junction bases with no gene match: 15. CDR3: CATLLGAGGLNYGYTF. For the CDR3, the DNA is TGTGCCACCTTGTTGGGGGCAGGGGGGCTTAACTATGGCTACACCTTC.

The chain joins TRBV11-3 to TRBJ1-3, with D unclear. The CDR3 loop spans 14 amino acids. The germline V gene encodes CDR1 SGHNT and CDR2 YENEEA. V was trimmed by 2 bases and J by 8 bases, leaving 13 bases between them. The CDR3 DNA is TGTGCCAGCAGCTTAACTCGGGGAATGCACACCATATATTTT. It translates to CASSLTRGMHTIYF.

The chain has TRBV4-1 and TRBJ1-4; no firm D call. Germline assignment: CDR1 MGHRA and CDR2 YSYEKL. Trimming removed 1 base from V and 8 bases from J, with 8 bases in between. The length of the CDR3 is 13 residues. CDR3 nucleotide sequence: TGCGCCAGCAGCCAAGTCCCCCGGGAAAAACTGTTTTTT. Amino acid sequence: CASSQVPREKLFF.